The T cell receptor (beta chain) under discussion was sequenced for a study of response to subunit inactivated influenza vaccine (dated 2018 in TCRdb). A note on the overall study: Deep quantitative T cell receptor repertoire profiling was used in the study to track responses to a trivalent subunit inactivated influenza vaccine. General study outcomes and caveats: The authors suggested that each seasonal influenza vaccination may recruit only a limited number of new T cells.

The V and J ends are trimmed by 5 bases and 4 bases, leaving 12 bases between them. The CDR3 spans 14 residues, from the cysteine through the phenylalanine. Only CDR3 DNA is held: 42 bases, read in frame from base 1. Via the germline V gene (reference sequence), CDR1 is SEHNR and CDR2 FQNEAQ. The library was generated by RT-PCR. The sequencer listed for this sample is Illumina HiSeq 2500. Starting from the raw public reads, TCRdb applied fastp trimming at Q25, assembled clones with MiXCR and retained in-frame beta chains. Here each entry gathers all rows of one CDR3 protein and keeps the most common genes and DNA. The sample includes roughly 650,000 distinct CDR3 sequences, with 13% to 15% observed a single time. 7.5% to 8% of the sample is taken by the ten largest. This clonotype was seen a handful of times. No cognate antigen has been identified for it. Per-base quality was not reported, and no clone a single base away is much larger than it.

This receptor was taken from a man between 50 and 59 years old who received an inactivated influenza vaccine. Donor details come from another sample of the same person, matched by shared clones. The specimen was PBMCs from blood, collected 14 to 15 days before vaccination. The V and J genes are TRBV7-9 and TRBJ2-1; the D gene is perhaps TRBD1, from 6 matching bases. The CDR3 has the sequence CASSDRDKYNEQFF. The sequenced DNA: TGTGCCAGCAGCGACCGGGACAAGTACAATGAGCAGTTCTTC.